Below, 19 T cell receptor beta chains from the same sample are listed, as sequenced in a study of control samples from healthy donors and cancer patients. Sequencing was performed with immunoSEQ multiplex PCR; in TCRdb, only in-frame clones are kept and a portion is missing. The data hold 150,000 to 200,000 clones, with roughly 91% observed a single time. Sequenced sample: blood. The source of these receptors is a woman in her twenties or thirties in good health.

V usage is TRBV28 and J usage is TRBJ2-5; D not resolved. The V end was cut by 4 bases, the J end by 1 base, with 13 bases between. The CDR3 extends over 15 amino acids. Germline lookup yields CDR1 MDHEN and CDR2 SYDVKM. The CDR3, as DNA: TGTGCCAGCAGTTACTCCCGGTGGAGCCAAGAGACCCAGTACTTC. It is translated as CASSYSRWSQETQYF. The full variable domain, its missing parts supplied by reference TRBV28 and TRBJ2-5, is DVKVTQSSRYLVKRTGEKVFLECVQDMDHENMFWYRQDPGLGLRLIYFSYDVKMKEKGDIPEGYSVSREKKERFSLILESASTNQTSMYLCASSYSRWSQETQYFGPGTRLLVL.

A note on this clone: Other DNA sequences in the same sample also yield this CDR3. The CDR3 DNA reads TGCAGTGCCAGACAGAACACTGAAGCTTTCTTT. It yields the protein CSARQNTEAFF. The rearrangement joins TRBV20-1 to TRBJ1-1; D is uncertain. V was clipped by 6 bases and J by 1 base, with 6 bases between them. CDR3 length: 11 amino acids. Per the germline V gene, CDR1 is DFQATT and CDR2 is SNEGSKA (reference sequence).

The chain is built from TRBV5-1 and TRBJ2-5; perhaps TRBD1 as D (6 bases). Germline lookup yields CDR1 SGHRS and CDR2 YFSETQ. V dropped 6 bases and J dropped 0 bases, with 12 bases sitting between them. The CDR3 spans 14 residues. In DNA, the CDR3 is TGCGCCAGCATCCAGACAGGAAACCAAGAGACCCAGTACTTC. Its translation: CASIQTGNQETQYF.

V gene TRBV3-1 (or the pseudogene TRBV3-2) combines with J gene TRBJ1-2; 8 positions agree with TRBD1. The CDR3 is 13 amino acids. Germline V gene sequence: CDR1 LGHDT, CDR2 YNNKEL (reference sequence). Trimming took 1 base from V and 7 from J; bases not matched to a gene: 2. The CDR3 DNA reads as TGTGCCAGCAGCCAAGCCGGGACAGGTGGCTACACCTTC. Its translation: CASSQAGTGGYTF.

The CDR3 region has the DNA TGTGCCAGCAGCCAAAGCCGGACAGGCACTTTCTTT. The encoded protein is CASSQSRTGTFF. The V gene is TRBV3-1 (or the pseudogene TRBV3-2), the J gene TRBJ1-1, with 7 bases matching TRBD1. The CDR3 loop spans 12 amino acids. Germline V lookup: CDR1 LGHDT, CDR2 YNNKEL (reference sequence). V trimming: 2 bases; J trimming: 12 bases; junction bases outside the gene matches: 6.

This clone has just one count. V gene TRBV20-1 combines with J gene TRBJ1-2, with 8 bases identical to TRBD1. With V trimmed by 3 bases and J by 3 bases, 15 bases remained unmatched. This CDR3 is 17 amino acids long. Germline CDR1 reads DFQATT; CDR2 reads SNEGSKA (reference sequence). The CDR3 here is CSASTPDREGAYYGYTF. The CDR3 DNA is TGCAGTGCTAGTACCCCGGACAGGGAGGGGGCCTACTATGGCTACACCTTC.

V gene TRBV27 combines with J gene TRBJ1-1; 8 positions agree with TRBD1. The germline gives CDR1 MNHEY, CDR2 SMNVEV (reference sequence). This CDR3 is built from 16 residues. The J segment lost 2 bases and the V segment lost 7 bases, leaving 12 bases of the junction unmatched. The DNA of the CDR3 is TGTGCCAGCACTCCCCAGGGGGCACTTACCAACACTGAAGCTTTCTTT. Its protein is CASTPQGALTNTEAFF.

V gene TRBV5-1 combines with J gene TRBJ2-5; 7 bases match TRBD1. The CDR3 is made up of 13 amino acids. Germline CDR1 reads SGHRS; CDR2 reads YFSETQ. Trimming took 4 bases from V and 1 from J; bases not matched to a gene: 1. CDR3 sequence: CASSPGGQETQYF. In DNA, the CDR3 is TGCGCCAGCAGCCCAGGGGGCCAAGAGACCCAGTACTTC.

The chain employs TRBV5-1 and TRBJ2-5; TRBD1 matches 9 bases. The germline gives CDR1 SGHRS, CDR2 YFSETQ. The length of the CDR3 is 14 residues. Germline trimming cut 0 bases from V and 4 bases from J; bases unmatched to any gene: 1. The CDR3 protein is CASSLGTGAETQYF. CDR3 sequence (DNA): TGCGCCAGCAGCTTGGGGACAGGGGCAGAGACCCAGTACTTC. The whole variable domain, remainder taken from reference TRBV5-1 and TRBJ2-5, is KAGVTQTPRYLIKTRGQQVTLSCSPISGHRSVSWYQQTPGQGLQFLFEYFSETQRNKGNFPGRFSGRQFSNSRSEMNVSTLELGDSALYLCASSLGTGAETQYFGPGTRLLVL.

V usage is TRBV27 and J usage is TRBJ2-2; D is uncertain. In germline, CDR1 is MNHEY, CDR2 SMNVEV (reference sequence). CDR3 length: 14 amino acids. V was trimmed by 3 bases and J by 3 bases, leaving 8 bases between them. The CDR3 DNA sequence: TGTGCCAGCAGTTTGAGGAGACACACCGGGGAGCTGTTTTTT. Protein product: CASSLRRHTGELFF.

On this clone: In this CDR3 the conserved last residue, phenylalanine or tryptophan, is missing, so a read error is likely. The limits of the CDR3 on the DNA are not certain, so only TCRdb's listed CDR3 is given. The V and J genes are TRBV3-1 (or the pseudogene TRBV3-2) and TRBJ1-2. Per germline, CDR1 LGHDT and CDR2 YNNKEL (reference sequence). The CDR3 spans 13 amino acids, including both terminal residues. The CDR3 spells CASSQDPEGLGLY.

This sequence joins TRBV29-1 and TRBJ2-5, with 11 bases that match TRBD1. V trimming: 3 bases; J trimming: 5 bases; junction bases outside the gene matches: 5. The CDR3 is 14 residues long. The germline gives CDR1 SQVTM, CDR2 ANQGSEA. CDR3 bases: TGCAGCGTTGAGGACAGGGGGCGCGTTGAGACCCAGTACTTC. Translation gives CSVEDRGRVETQYF.

The rearrangement uses TRBV7-9 and TRBJ1-2; perhaps TRBD1 as D (6 bases). In germline, CDR1 is SEHNR, CDR2 FQNEAQ (reference sequence). The ends were cut back, 7 bases at V and 2 bases at J, with 11 bases in the middle. The CDR3 loop spans 13 amino acids. The CDR3 spells CASTIGQNYGYTF. DNA of the CDR3: TGTGCCAGCACAATTGGACAGAACTATGGCTACACCTTC.

The V call is TRBV30, the J call TRBJ2-1; TRBD2 matches 9 bases. From germline, CDR1 is GTSNPN and CDR2 SVGIG (reference sequence). V dropped 1 base and J dropped 5; count of bases not matched to a gene: 6. This CDR3 contains 15 residues. CDR3 protein: CAWSGLAGDHNEQFF. CDR3 bases: TGTGCCTGGAGTGGGTTAGCGGGGGATCACAATGAGCAGTTCTTC.

This chain uses TRBV9 with TRBJ2-7; TRBD1 agrees at 7 bases. Trimming took 3 bases from V and 5 from J; bases not matched to a gene: 5. The CDR3 has 13 residues. Germline V lookup: CDR1 SGDLS, CDR2 YYNGEE. The CDR3 spells CASSEGAGNEQYF. CDR3 DNA: TGTGCCAGCAGCGAGGGGGCAGGGAACGAGCAGTACTTC.

V is TRBV11-3 and J is TRBJ2-6, with 9 bases aligning to TRBD1. V gave up 5 bases and J gave up 3 bases; unmatched junction bases: 2. This CDR3 comprises 15 residues. Per the germline V gene, CDR1 is SGHNT and CDR2 is YENEEA. The CDR3 loop is CASSRTGVGANVLTF. The CDR3 DNA follows: TGTGCCAGCAGCCGGACAGGGGTTGGGGCCAACGTCCTGACTTTC. Drawing the rest from reference TRBV11-3 and TRBJ2-6, the complete variable domain is EAGVVQSPRYKIIEKKQPVAFWCNPISGHNTLYWYLQNLGQGPELLIRYENEEAVDDSQLPKDRFSAERLKGVDSTLKIQPAELGDSAVYLCASSRTGVGANVLTFGAGSRLTVL.

The V gene is TRBV7-9, the J gene TRBJ1-1; D perhaps matches TRBD1 (6 bases). The germline gives CDR1 SEHNR, CDR2 FQNEAQ (reference sequence). V lost 3 bases and J 8 bases, leaving 13 bases between the germline ends. The CDR3 contains 13 residues. The CDR3 loop reads CASSFASQGEAFF. The CDR3 DNA reads TGTGCCAGCAGCTTCGCCTCCCAGGGGGAAGCTTTCTTT.

The chain combines TRBV5-6 with TRBJ1-4, with 7 positions matching TRBD1. The CDR3 loop spans 14 amino acids. CDR1 SGHDT and CDR2 YYEEEE come from the germline V gene. V gave up 4 bases and J gave up 8 bases; unmatched junction bases: 8. As DNA, the CDR3 is TGTGCCAGCAGCCCGGGACAGACGGGCGAAAAACTGTTTTTT. Translation gives CASSPGQTGEKLFF.

The gene calls are TRBV18 and TRBJ2-2; 9 bases align to TRBD2. The CDR3 spans 16 residues. Per the germline V gene, CDR1 is KGHSH and CDR2 is LQKENI. V was clipped by 1 base and J by 5 bases; unmatched bases: 5. The CDR3 loop reads CASSPRGGAGTGELFF. The CDR3 nucleotides are TGTGCCAGCTCACCACGCGGGGGGGCCGGAACCGGGGAGCTGTTTTTT.